The 16 T cell receptor beta chains in this list originate from one sample, sequenced in a study of cytomegalovirus exposure and HLA in healthy donors. The PCR ran on 60 Vbeta and 13 Jbeta primers. Repertoires were generated with immunoSEQ multiplex PCR, while TCRdb's copy carries only in-frame clones and drops some. Altogether more than 150,000 clones are present, 79% being singletons, with the ten largest covering around 1.4%. The source material was PBMCs. The origin of the receptors is a girl aged 10-17 years in good health and CMV-seropositive.

CDR3 in amino acids: CASSTSSGGVPNEQFF. The CDR3 nucleotides read TGTGCCAGCAGCACGTCTAGCGGGGGGGTGCCCAATGAGCAGTTCTTC. The V call is TRBV7-8, the J call TRBJ2-1; 12 nucleotides align to TRBD2. The CDR3 spans 16 residues. The germline V gene has CDR1 SGHVS and CDR2 FQNEAQ. The V gene end was trimmed by 5 bases and the J gene end by 6 bases; junction bases not matched to a gene: 8.

The chain joins TRBV6-5 to TRBJ2-3; tentatively, D is TRBD1 (5 bases). V lost 0 bases and J 2 bases, leaving 9 bases between the germline ends. From germline, CDR1 is MNHEY and CDR2 SVGAGI. The CDR3 runs to 15 residues. The CDR3 sequence is CASSYSARDTDTQYF. The DNA for the CDR3 is TGTGCCAGCAGTTACTCGGCCAGGGACACAGATACGCAGTATTTT.

This clone occurred a few times. V and J are TRBV13 and TRBJ2-1; D possibly corresponds to TRBD2 (6 bases). V was clipped by 4 bases and J by 3 bases, with 13 bases between them. The CDR3 length is 15 residues. The germline V gene encodes CDR1 PRHDT and CDR2 FYEKMQ (reference sequence). The CDR3 sequence: CASSWDVTSYNEQFF. The CDR3 coding sequence is TGTGCCAGCAGCTGGGACGTGACTAGCTACAATGAGCAGTTCTTC.

This chain joins TRBV6-8 and TRBJ1-5, with 8 bases lining up with TRBD1. Per germline, CDR1 MNHGY and CDR2 SAAAGT. CDR3 length equals 15 residues. V gave up 6 bases and J gave up 6 bases; unmatched junction bases: 10. Here the CDR3 reads CASSSGQGIVQPQHF. The DNA of the CDR3 is TGTGCCAGCAGCTCCGGACAGGGAATTGTTCAGCCCCAGCATTTT.

Comments on this clone: This CDR3 is also generated by other DNA sequences in the sample. The rearrangement links TRBV7-2 to TRBJ2-7; the D gene is possibly TRBD1 (6 bases). CDR3 length: 13 residues. V lost 0 bases, J lost 4 bases, and 7 bases lay in between. CDR1 SGHTA and CDR2 FQGNSA come from the germline V gene. CDR3 residues: CASSLADSYEQYF. For the CDR3, the DNA is TGTGCCAGCAGCTTAGCGGACAGTTACGAGCAGTACTTC.

This clone came up a few times. The chain joins TRBV19 to TRBJ1-1, with 11 positions matching TRBD1. The V and J ends lost 1 base and 10 bases, in that order; junction bases with no gene match: 5. The CDR3 covers 14 residues. Germline V gene lookup returns CDR1 LNHDA and CDR2 SQIVND (reference sequence). The CDR3 sequence is CASSIGTGGTRAFF. CDR3 DNA: TGTGCCAGTAGTATAGGGACAGGGGGCACGCGAGCTTTCTTT. Full variable domain (rest looked up from reference TRBV19 and TRBJ1-1): DGGITQSPKYLFRKEGQNVTLSCEQNLNHDAMYWYRQDPGQGLRLIYYSQIVNDFQKGDIAEGYSVSREKKESFPLTVTSAQKNPTAFYLCASSIGTGGTRAFFGQGTRLTVV.

This clone was detected only a few times. The chain has TRBV11-3 and TRBJ1-1, with TRBD1 matching 7 bases. J gave up 5 bases and V 5 bases, and 14 bases lay outside the gene matches. The CDR3 totals 16 residues. CDR1 is SGHNT and CDR2 is YENEEA in the germline V gene. The DNA for the CDR3 is TGTGCCAGCAGCCAGCCTGGACAGGACTCGAGGACTGAAGCTTTCTTT. It translates to CASSQPGQDSRTEAFF.

The rearrangement links TRBV5-1 to TRBJ2-7; TRBD1 aligns across 10 bases. The CDR3 sequence is 12 residues long. Per the germline V gene, CDR1 is SGHRS and CDR2 is YFSETQ. The CDR3 loop is CAQDRGNYEQYF. The CDR3, as DNA: TGCGCACAGGACAGGGGGAACTACGAGCAGTACTTC.

V and J are TRBV6-6 and TRBJ2-1, with D perhaps TRBD2 (5 bases). The CDR3 covers 12 residues. V was pared by 5 bases and J by 7 bases, with 9 bases between. Germline CDR1 is MNHNY and CDR2 is SVGAGI (reference sequence). The CDR3 DNA is TGTGCCAGCAGTAAACGAGGGAATGAGCAGTTCTTC. Translation gives CASSKRGNEQFF.

This clone appeared a single time. J is TRBJ1-5 and V is TRBV27, with 7 bases matching TRBD1. CDR3 length equals 16 residues. V gave up 6 bases and J gave up 4 bases; unmatched junction bases: 12. The germline V gene encodes CDR1 MNHEY and CDR2 SMNVEV (reference sequence). CDR3 bases: TGTGCCAGCAGCCGAGGGACAGACGGGATGAATCAGCCCCAGCATTTT. Its protein is CASSRGTDGMNQPQHF.

The chain combines TRBV7-2 with TRBJ1-2, with D possibly being TRBD1 (6 bases). Germline V gives CDR1 SGHTA, CDR2 FQGNSA. The CDR3 has 15 residues. V lost 6 bases and J lost 7, with 21 bases in between. The CDR3 loop is CASRTTGSSPGGYTF. In DNA form, the CDR3 reads TGTGCCAGCAGAACTACAGGGTCGAGTCCTGGTGGCTACACCTTC. The complete variable domain, with remaining parts taken from reference TRBV7-2 and TRBJ1-2, reads GAGVSQSPSNKVTEKGKDVELRCDPISGHTALYWYRQSLGQGLEFLIYFQGNSAPDKSGLPSDRFSAERTGGSVSTLTIQRTQQEDSAVYLCASRTTGSSPGGYTFGSGTRLTVV.

The CDR3 DNA is TGTGCCAGCTGGGGACACACAGATACGCAGTATTTT. Its translation is CASWGHTDTQYF. V is TRBV6-6 and J is TRBJ2-3, with D maybe TRBD1 (6 bases). The CDR3 runs to 12 residues. V was trimmed by 8 bases and J by 2 bases, leaving 8 bases between them. Looked up from germline, CDR1 is MNHNY and CDR2 is SVGAGI (reference sequence).

The rearrangement joins TRBV4-2 to TRBJ1-1; 9 positions match TRBD1. With 0 bases clipped from V and 1 base from J, the junction kept 3 bases outside the gene matches. This CDR3 spans 16 amino acids. Germline assignment: CDR1 LGHNA and CDR2 YNFKEQ. Here the CDR3 DNA reads TGTGCCAGCAGCCAAGATGTGGGACAGGGGAACACTGAAGCTTTCTTT. Translating it yields CASSQDVGQGNTEAFF.

V gene TRBV5-1 combines with J gene TRBJ2-3; TRBD2 matches 8 bases. The CDR3 sequence is 15 residues long. Losses at the gene ends were 4 bases for V and 8 bases for J; bases not matched to a gene: 12. Looked up from germline, CDR1 is SGHRS and CDR2 is YFSETQ. The CDR3, as DNA: TGCGCCAGCAGCACGGGACTATCGAGCGGGGGTACGCAGTATTTT. This gives the protein CASSTGLSSGGTQYF.

The chain uses TRBV13 and TRBJ1-2, with TRBD1 as a possible D gene (5 bases). The CDR3 totals 16 residues. The V and J ends lost 1 base and 4 bases respectively, with 16 bases between them. Germline V gene lookup returns CDR1 PRHDT and CDR2 FYEKMQ (reference sequence). The CDR3 coding sequence is TGTGCCAGCAGCTTAGTTTATTTGGGGCGCACCTATGGCTACACCTTC. Its translation is CASSLVYLGRTYGYTF.

This clone came up a few times. The CDR3 DNA reads TGTGCCAGCAGCTTCTTCGCGACTAGCGGGTCTAGGTACACCGGGGAGCTGTTTTTT. Residues: CASSFFATSGSRYTGELFF. This sequence joins TRBV11-2 and TRBJ2-2, with 10 positions matching TRBD2. The junction had 13 bases not matched to a gene; V was cut back by 3 bases and J by 3 bases. This CDR3 has 19 amino acids. The germline gives CDR1 SGHAT, CDR2 FQNNGV.